This T cell receptor (beta chain) was sequenced during a study of somatic mutations in cytotoxic T cells in rheumatoid arthritis. Findings and limits, study-wide: The study found no significant difference in CD8+ T-cell clonality between rheumatoid arthritis patients and age-matched healthy controls.

In its sample, this clone is medium-sized. Its specificity is not known. Sequenced by immunoSEQ multiplex PCR; TCRdb stores in-frame clones only, minus some. This sample has about 19,000 clones; 75% to 85% occur once, and the top ten carry 11% to 15%. This CDR3 has 13 amino acids. V was shortened by 6 bases and J by 0 bases, with 8 bases between the two germline ends. From germline, CDR1 is MNHGY and CDR2 SAAAGT. The rearrangement uses TRBV6-8 and TRBJ1-1; D remains ambiguous. The sequence was collected from an adult with rheumatoid arthritis. The sequencing sample was made of CD8+ T cells sorted from blood. This CDR3 is CASRLGLNTEAFF. The CDR3 DNA reads TGTGCCAGCAGACTCGGACTGAACACTGAAGCTTTCTTT.